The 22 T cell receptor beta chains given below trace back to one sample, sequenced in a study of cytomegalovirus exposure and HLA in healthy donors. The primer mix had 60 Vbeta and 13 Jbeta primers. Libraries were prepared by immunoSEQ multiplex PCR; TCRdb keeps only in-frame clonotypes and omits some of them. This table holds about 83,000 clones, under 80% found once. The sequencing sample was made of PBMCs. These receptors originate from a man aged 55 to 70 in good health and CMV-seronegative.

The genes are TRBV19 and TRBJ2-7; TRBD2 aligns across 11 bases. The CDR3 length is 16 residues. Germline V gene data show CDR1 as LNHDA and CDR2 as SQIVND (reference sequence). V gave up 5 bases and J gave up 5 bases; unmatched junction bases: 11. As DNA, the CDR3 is TGTGCCAGTAGTCCGCAACGACTAGCGGGGTATAACGAGCAGTACTTC. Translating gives CASSPQRLAGYNEQYF.

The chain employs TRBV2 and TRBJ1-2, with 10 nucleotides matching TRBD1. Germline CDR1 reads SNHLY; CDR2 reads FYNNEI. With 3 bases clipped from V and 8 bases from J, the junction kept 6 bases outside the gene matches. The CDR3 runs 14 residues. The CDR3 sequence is CASSEGTGVGGYTF. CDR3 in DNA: TGTGCCAGCAGTGAGGGGACAGGGGTAGGAGGCTACACCTTC. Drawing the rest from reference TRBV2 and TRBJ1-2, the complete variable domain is EPEVTQTPSHQVTQMGQEVILRCVPISNHLYFYWYRQILGQKVEFLVSFYNNEISEKSEIFDDQFSVERPDGSNFTLKIRSTKLEDSAMYFCASSEGTGVGGYTFGSGTRLTVV.

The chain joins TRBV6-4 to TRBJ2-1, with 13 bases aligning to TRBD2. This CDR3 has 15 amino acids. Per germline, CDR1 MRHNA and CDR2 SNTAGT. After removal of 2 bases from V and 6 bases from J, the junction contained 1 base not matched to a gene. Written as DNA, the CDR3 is TGTGCCAGCAGTGACACTAGCGGGGGGGCCAATGAGCAGTTCTTC. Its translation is CASSDTSGGANEQFF.

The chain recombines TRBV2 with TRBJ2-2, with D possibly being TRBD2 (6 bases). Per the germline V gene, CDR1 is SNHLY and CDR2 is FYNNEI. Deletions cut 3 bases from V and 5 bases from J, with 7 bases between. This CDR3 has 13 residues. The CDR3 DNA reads TGTGCCAGCAGTGACCGGGGGACCGGGGAGCTGTTTTTT. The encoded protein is CASSDRGTGELFF.

For the CDR3, the DNA is TGTGCCAGCAGCTTGGGGCGACTAGCGGGGCCAGGCACAGATACGCAGTATTTT. Translation: CASSLGRLAGPGTDTQYF. V usage is TRBV7-9 and J usage is TRBJ2-3, with 11 bases that match TRBD2. The J segment lost 1 base and the V segment lost 3 bases, leaving 9 bases of the junction unmatched. The CDR3 covers 18 residues. Germline lookup yields CDR1 SEHNR and CDR2 FQNEAQ (reference sequence).

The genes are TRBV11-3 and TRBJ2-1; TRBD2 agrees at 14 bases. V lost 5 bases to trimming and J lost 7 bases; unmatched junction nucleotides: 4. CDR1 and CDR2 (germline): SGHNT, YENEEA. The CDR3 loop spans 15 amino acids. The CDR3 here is CASSRGLAGGNEQFF. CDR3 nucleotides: TGTGCCAGCAGCCGAGGACTAGCGGGGGGTAATGAGCAGTTCTTC.

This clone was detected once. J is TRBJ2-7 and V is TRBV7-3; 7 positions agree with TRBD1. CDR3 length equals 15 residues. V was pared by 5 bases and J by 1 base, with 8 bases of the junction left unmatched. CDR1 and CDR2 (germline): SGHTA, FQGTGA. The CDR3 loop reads CASSQTGTASYEQYF. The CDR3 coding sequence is TGTGCCAGCAGCCAAACCGGGACAGCGTCCTACGAGCAGTACTTC.

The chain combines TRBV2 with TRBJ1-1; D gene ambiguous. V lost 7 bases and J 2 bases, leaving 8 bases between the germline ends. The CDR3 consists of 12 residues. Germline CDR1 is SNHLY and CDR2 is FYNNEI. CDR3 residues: CASMRVNTEAFF. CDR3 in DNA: TGTGCCAGCATGAGGGTAAACACTGAAGCTTTCTTT.

The CDR3, as DNA: TGTGCCAGCAGTGAAGCCCGAGAGGCGGGGGGCTTTTCCTACGAGCAGTACTTC. Its protein is CASSEAREAGGFSYEQYF. The chain combines TRBV6-1 with TRBJ2-7; 8 bases map to TRBD2. J gave up 1 base and V 0 bases, and 11 bases lay outside the gene matches. CDR1 is MNHNS and CDR2 is SASEGT in the germline V gene. The CDR3 length is 18 residues.

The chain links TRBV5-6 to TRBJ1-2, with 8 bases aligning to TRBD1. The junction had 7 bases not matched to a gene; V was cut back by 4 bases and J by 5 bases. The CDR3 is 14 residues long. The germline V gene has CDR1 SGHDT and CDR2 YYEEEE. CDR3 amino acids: CASSPMRTGYGYTF. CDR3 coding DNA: TGTGCCAGCAGCCCGATGCGGACAGGGTATGGCTACACCTTC.

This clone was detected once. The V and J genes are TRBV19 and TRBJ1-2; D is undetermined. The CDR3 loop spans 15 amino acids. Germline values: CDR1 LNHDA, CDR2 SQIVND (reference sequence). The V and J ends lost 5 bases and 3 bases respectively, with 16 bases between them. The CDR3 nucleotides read TGTGCCAGTAGTTCCGAAACCAGGCAGGACTATGGCTACACCTTC. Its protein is CASSSETRQDYGYTF.

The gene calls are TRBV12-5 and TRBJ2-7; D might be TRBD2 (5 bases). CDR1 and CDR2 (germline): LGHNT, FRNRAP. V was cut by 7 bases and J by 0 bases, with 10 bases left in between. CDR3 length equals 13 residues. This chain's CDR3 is CASAPGSSYEQYF. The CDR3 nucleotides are TGTGCTAGTGCCCCGGGGAGCTCCTACGAGCAGTACTTC.

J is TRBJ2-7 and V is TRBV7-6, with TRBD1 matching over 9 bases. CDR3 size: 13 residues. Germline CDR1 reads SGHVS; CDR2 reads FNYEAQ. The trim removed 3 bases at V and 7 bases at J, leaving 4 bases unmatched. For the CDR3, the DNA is TGTGCCAGCAGCTTCGGACAGGGGAATGAGCAGTACTTC. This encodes CASSFGQGNEQYF. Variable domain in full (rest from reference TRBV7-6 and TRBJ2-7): GAGVSQSPRYKVTKRGQDVALRCDPISGHVSLYWYRQALGQGPEFLTYFNYEAQQDKSGLPNDRFSAERPEGSISTLTIQRTEQRDSAMYRCASSFGQGNEQYFGPGTRLTVT.

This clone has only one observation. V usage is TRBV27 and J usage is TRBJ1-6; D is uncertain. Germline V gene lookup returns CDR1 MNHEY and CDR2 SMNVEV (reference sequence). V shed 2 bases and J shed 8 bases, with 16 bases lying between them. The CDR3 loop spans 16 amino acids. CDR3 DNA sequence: TGTGCCAGCAGTTTACTAACTCCCGACAATTATTCACCCCTCCACTTT. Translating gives CASSLLTPDNYSPLHF.

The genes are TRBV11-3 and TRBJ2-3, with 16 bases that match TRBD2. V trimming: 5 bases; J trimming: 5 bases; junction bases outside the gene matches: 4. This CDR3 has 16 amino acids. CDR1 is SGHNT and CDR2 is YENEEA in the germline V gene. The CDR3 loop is CASSEGLAGGQDTQYF. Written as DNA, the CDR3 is TGTGCCAGCAGCGAGGGACTAGCGGGGGGGCAAGATACGCAGTATTTT.

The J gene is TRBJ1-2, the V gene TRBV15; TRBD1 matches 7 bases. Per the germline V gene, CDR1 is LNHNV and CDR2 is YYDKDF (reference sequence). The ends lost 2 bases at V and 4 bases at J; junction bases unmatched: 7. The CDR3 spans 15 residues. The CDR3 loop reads CATSRRTGDPYGYTF. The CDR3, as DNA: TGTGCCACCAGCAGAAGGACAGGTGACCCCTATGGCTACACCTTC. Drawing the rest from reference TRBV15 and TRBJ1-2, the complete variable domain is DAMVIQNPRYQVTQFGKPVTLSCSQTLNHNVMYWYQQKSSQAPKLLFHYYDKDFNNEADTPDNFQSRRPNTSFCFLDIRSPGLGDTAMYLCATSRRTGDPYGYTFGSGTRLTVV.

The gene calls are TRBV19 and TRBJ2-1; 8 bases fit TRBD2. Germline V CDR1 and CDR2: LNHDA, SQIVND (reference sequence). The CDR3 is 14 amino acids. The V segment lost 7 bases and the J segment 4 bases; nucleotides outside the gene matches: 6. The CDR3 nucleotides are TGTGCCAGTAAACAGCGGGGGAAATACAATGAGCAGTTCTTC. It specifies CASKQRGKYNEQFF.

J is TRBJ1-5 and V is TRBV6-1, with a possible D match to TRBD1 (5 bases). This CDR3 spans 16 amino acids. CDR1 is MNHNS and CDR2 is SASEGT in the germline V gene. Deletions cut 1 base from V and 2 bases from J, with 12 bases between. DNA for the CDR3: TGTGCCAGCAGTGAAGTGCGGGGGGTTGGCAATCAGCCCCAGCATTTT. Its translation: CASSEVRGVGNQPQHF.

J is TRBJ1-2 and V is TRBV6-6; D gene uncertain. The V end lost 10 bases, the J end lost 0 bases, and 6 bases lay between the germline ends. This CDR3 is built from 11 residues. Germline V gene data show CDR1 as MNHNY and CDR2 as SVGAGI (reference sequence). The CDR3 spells CATSANYGYTF. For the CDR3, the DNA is TGTGCCACCTCAGCTAACTATGGCTACACCTTC.

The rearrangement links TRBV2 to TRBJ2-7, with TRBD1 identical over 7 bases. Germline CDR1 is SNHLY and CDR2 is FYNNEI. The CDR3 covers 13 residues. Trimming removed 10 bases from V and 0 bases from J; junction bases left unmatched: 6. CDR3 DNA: TGTGCCACCCAGGGGGTGGACTCCTACGAGCAGTACTTC. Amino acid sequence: CATQGVDSYEQYF.

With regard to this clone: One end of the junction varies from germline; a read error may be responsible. The chain's CDR3 is CSSSLGDSDPRVEKLFF. The CDR3 coding sequence is TGTTCCAGCAGCTTAGGGGACTCCGACCCCCGGGTAGAAAAACTGTTTTTT. The V call is TRBV7-9, the J call TRBJ1-4, with D perhaps TRBD1 (5 bases). The CDR3 is made up of 17 amino acids. Germline V gene sequence: CDR1 SEHNR, CDR2 FQNEAQ (reference sequence).

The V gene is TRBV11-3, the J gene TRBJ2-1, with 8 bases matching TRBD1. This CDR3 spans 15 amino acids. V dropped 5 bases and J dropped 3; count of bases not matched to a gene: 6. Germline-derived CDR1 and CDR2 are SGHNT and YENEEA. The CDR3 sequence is CASSPRTGNYNEQFF. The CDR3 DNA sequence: TGTGCCAGCAGCCCCCGGACAGGGAACTACAATGAGCAGTTCTTC.